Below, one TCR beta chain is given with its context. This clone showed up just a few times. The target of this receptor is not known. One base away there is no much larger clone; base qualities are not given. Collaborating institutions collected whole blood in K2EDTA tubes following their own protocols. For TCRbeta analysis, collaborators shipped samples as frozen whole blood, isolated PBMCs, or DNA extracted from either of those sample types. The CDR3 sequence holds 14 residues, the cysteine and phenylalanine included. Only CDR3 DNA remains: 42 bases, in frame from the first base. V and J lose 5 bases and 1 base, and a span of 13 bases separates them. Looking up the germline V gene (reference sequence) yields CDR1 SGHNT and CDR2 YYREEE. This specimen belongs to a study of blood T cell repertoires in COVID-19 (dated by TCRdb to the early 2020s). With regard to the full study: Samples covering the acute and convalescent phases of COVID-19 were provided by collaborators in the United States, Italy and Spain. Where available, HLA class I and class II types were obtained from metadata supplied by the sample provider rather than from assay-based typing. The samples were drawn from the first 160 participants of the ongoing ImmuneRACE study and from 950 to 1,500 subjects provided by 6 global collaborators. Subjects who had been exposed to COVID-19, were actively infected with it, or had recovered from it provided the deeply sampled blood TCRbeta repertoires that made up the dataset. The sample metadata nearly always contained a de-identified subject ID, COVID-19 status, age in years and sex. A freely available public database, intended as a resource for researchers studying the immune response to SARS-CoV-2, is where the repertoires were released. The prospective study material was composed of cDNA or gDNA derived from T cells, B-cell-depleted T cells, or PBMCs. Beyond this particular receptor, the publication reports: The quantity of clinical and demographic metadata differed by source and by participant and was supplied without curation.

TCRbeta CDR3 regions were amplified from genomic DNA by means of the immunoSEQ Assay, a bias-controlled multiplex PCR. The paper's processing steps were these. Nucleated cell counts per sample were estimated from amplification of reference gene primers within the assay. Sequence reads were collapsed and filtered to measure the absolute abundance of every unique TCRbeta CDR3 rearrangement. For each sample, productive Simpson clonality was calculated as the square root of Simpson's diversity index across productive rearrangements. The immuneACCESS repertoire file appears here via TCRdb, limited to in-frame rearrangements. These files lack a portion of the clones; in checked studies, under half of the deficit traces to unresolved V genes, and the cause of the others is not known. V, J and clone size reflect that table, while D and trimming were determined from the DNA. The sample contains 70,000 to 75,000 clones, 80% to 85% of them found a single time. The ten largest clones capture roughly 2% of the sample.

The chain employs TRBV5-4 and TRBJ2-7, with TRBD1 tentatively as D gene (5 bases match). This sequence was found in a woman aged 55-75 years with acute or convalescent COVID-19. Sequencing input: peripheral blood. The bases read TGTGCCAGCAGGGAAGACAGATGGTCCTACGAGCAGTACTTC. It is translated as CASREDRWSYEQYF.